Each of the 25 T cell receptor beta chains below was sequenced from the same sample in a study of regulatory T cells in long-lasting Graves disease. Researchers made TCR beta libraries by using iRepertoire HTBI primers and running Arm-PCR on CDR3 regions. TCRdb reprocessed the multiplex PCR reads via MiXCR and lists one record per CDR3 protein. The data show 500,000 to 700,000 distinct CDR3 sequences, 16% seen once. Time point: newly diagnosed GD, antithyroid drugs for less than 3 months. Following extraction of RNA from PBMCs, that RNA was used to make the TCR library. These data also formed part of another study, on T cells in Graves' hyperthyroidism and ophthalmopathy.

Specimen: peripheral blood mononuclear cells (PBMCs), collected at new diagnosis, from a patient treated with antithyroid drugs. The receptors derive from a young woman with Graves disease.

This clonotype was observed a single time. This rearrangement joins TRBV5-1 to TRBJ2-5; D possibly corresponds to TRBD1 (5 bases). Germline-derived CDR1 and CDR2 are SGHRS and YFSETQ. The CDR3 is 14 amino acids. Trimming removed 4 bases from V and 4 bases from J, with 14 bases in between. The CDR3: CASSPGYLRETQYF. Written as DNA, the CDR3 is TGCGCCAGCAGCCCAGGGTATCTTCGAGAGACCCAGTACTTC. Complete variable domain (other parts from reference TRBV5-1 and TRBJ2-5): KAGVTQTPRYLIKTRGQQVTLSCSPISGHRSVSWYQQTPGQGLQFLFEYFSETQRNKGNFPGRFSGRQFSNSRSEMNVSTLELGDSALYLCASSPGYLRETQYFGPGTRLLVL.

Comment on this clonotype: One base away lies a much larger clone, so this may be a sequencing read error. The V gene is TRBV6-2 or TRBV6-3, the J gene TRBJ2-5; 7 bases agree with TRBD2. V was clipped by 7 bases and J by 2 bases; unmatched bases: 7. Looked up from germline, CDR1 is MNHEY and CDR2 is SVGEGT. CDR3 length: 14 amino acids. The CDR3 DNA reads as TGTGCCAGCATCGGGAGGTGGGGACAAGAGACCCAGTACTTC. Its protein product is CASIGRWGQETQYF.

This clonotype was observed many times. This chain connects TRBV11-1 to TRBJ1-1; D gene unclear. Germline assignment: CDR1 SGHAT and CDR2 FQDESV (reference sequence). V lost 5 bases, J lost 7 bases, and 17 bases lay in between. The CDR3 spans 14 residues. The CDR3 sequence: CASSPRGKTFEAFF. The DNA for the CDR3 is TGTGCCAGCAGCCCGCGCGGGAAAACCTTTGAAGCTTTCTTT.

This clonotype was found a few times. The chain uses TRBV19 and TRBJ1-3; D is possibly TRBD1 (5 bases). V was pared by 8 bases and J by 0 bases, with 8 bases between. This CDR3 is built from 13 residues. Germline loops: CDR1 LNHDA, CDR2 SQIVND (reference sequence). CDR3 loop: CASRQNSGNTIYF. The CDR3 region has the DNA TGTGCCAGTCGACAGAACTCTGGAAACACCATATATTTT.

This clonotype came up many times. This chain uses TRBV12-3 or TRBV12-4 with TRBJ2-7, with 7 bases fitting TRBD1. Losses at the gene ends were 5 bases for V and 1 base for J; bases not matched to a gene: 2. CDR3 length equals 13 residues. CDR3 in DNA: TGTGCCAGCAGTGGGACAGTTTCCTACGAGCAGTACTTC. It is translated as CASSGTVSYEQYF.

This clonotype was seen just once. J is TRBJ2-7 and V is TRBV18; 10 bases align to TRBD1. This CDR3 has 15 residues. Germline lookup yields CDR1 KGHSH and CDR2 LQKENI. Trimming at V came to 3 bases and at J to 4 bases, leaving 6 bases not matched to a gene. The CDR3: CASSPRDRGGYEQYF. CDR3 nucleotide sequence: TGTGCCAGCTCACCCAGGGACAGGGGTGGTTACGAGCAGTACTTC.

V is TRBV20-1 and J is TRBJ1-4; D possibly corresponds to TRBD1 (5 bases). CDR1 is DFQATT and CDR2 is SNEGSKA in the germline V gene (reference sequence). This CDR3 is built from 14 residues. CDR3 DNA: TGCAGCGCCCACAGGTCTGCAACTAATGAAAAACTGTTTTTT. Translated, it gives CSAHRSATNEKLFF.

The CDR3 nucleotides read TGTGCCAGCAGCCGACCCCCGGGGCGGGGGGGCGAAGGGACCGGGACGCAGTATTTT. Residues: CASSRPPGRGGEGTGTQYF. The V and J genes are TRBV28 and TRBJ2-3; 9 bases line up with TRBD2. J gave up 9 bases and V 6 bases, and 25 bases lay outside the gene matches. CDR1 and CDR2 from the germline V gene are MDHEN and SYDVKM. The CDR3 consists of 19 residues.

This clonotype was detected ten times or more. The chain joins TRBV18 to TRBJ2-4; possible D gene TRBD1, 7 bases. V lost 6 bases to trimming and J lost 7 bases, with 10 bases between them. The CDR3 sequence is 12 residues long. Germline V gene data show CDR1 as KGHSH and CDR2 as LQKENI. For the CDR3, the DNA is TGTGCCAGCTCCCCAGGGGGGAACATTCAGTACTTC. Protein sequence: CASSPGGNIQYF.

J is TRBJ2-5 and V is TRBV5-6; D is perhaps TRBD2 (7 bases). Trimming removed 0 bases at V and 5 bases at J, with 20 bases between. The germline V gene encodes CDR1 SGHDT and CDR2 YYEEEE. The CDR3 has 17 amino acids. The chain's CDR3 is CASSLGGRGKAKETQYF. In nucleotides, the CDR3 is TGTGCCAGCAGCTTGGGGGGGAGGGGGAAGGCGAAGGAGACCCAGTACTTC.

CDR3 residues: CASSAGVETQYF. In DNA form, the CDR3 reads TGTGCCAGCAGTGCGGGAGTAGAGACCCAGTACTTC. V is TRBV2 and J is TRBJ2-5, with D possibly being TRBD2 (6 bases). The V gene lost 4 bases and the J gene lost 4 bases, with 7 bases spanning the gap. The CDR3 loop spans 12 amino acids. In germline, CDR1 is SNHLY, CDR2 FYNNEI.

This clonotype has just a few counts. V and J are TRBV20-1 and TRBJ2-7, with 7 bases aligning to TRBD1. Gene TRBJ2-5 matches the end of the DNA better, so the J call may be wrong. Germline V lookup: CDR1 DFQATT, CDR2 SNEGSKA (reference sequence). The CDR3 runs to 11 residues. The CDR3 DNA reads TGCAGTGGGGACAGACAAGAGACCCAGTACTTC. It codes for CSGDRQETQYF.

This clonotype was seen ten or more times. The CDR3: CAKTGGGTEAFF. The DNA for the CDR3 is TGTGCCAAGACGGGGGGGGGCACTGAAGCTTTCTTT. The chain is built from TRBV2 and TRBJ1-1; maybe TRBD1 (5 bases). V was clipped by 10 bases and J by 4 bases, with 13 bases between them. Germline values: CDR1 SNHLY, CDR2 FYNNEI. This CDR3 comprises 12 residues.

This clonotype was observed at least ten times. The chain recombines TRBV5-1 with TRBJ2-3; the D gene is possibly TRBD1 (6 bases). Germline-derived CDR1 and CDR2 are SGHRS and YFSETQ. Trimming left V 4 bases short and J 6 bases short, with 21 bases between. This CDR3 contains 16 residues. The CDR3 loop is CASSTPSGQGSDTQYF. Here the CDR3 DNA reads TGCGCCAGCAGCACCCCATCCGGGCAGGGGTCGGATACGCAGTATTTT.

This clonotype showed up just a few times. The CDR3: CASSPGTSGSDTQYF. CDR3 bases: TGTGCCAGCAGCCCCGGGACTAGCGGGAGTGATACGCAGTATTTT. This chain connects TRBV13 to TRBJ2-3; TRBD2 matches 14 bases. The CDR3 is made up of 15 amino acids. The V gene's germline CDR1 is PRHDT and CDR2 FYEKMQ (reference sequence). With 5 bases clipped from V and 6 bases from J, the junction kept 4 bases outside the gene matches.

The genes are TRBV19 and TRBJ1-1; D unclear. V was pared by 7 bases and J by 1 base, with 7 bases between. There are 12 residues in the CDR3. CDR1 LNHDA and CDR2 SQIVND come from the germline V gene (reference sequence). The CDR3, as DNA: TGTGCCAGTACTCACTGGAACACTGAAGCTTTCTTT. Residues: CASTHWNTEAFF.

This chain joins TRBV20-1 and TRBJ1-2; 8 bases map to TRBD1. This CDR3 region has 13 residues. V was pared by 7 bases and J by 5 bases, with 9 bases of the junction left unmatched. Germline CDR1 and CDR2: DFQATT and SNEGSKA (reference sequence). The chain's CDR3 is CSVEQGEVYGYTF. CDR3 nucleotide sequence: TGCAGTGTAGAACAGGGGGAAGTTTATGGCTACACCTTC.

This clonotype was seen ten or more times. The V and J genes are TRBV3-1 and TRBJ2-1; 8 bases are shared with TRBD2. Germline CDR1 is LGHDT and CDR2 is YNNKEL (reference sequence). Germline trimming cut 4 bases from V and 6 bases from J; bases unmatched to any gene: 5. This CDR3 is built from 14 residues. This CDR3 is CASSLLAAGNEQFF. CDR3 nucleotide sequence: TGTGCCAGCAGCCTACTAGCGGCCGGCAATGAGCAGTTCTTC.

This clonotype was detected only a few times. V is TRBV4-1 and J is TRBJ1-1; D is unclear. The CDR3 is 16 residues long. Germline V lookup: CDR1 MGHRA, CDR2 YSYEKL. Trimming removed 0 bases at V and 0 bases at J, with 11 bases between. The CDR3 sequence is CASSQDIGSLNTEAFF. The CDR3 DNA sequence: TGCGCCAGCAGCCAAGATATCGGCAGTTTGAACACTGAAGCTTTCTTT.

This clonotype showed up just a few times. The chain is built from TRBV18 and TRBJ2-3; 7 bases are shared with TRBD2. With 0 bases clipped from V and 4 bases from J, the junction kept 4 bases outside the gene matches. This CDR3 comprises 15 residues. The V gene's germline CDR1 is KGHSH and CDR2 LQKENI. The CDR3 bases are TGTGCCAGCTCACCACCGGGACTACTGTCAGATACGCAGTATTTT. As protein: CASSPPGLLSDTQYF.

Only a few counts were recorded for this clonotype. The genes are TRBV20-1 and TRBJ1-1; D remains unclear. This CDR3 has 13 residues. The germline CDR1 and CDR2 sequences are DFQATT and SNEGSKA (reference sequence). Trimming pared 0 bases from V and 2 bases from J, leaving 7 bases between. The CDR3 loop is CSARESVNTEAFF. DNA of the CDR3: TGCAGTGCTAGAGAATCGGTTAACACTGAAGCTTTCTTT.

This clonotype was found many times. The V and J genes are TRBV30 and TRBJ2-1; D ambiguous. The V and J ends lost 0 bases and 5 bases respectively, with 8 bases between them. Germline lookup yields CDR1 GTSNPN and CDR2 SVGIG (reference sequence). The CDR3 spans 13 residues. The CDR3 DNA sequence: TGTGCCTGGAGTGTACTACAGAACAATGAGCAGTTCTTC. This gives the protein CAWSVLQNNEQFF.

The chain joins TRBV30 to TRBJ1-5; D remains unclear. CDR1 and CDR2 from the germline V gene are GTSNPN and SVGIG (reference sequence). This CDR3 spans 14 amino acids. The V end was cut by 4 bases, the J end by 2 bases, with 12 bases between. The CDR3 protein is CAWNYGMGNQPQHF. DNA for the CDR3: TGTGCCTGGAACTATGGGATGGGCAATCAGCCCCAGCATTTT.

The CDR3 here is CASSLESGRGRANYGYTF. The DNA for the CDR3 is TGTGCCAGCAGCTTAGAATCCGGGCGGGGCAGGGCCAACTATGGCTACACCTTC. This chain joins TRBV7-9 and TRBJ1-2; D is possibly TRBD1 (5 bases). The CDR3 extends over 18 amino acids. V lost 1 base and J 2 bases, leaving 20 bases between the germline ends. Germline-derived CDR1 and CDR2 are SEHNR and FQNEAQ (reference sequence).

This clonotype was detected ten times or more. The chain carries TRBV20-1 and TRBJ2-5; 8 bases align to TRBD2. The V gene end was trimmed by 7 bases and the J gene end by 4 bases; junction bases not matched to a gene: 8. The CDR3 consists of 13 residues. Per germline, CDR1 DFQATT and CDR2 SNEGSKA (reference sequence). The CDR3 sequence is CSETREAGETQYF. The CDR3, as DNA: TGCAGTGAAACGCGGGAGGCAGGAGAGACCCAGTACTTC.